The text below deals with one T cell receptor (beta chain). The target antigen is unknown. Germline CDR1 reads SGHDT; CDR2 reads YYEEEE. CDR3 length: 15 residues. Trimming pared 3 bases from V and 0 bases from J, leaving 10 bases between. The PCR ran on 60 Vbeta and 13 Jbeta primers. Generated by immunoSEQ multiplex PCR, the TCRdb table keeps only in-frame clones and is missing some. Of about 160,000 clones in the sample, more than 60% are singletons; the top ten hold more than 3.5%. These data are taken from a study of cytomegalovirus exposure and HLA in healthy donors. Study-level information: From roughly 180 million T cells, an earlier analysis saw 110 million or so unique TCR beta sequences. An early data release held 79 million or so unique TCRs from HLA-typed donors. Findings of the study overall: In presence/absence analyses, roughly uniform sequencing depth across donors was assumed.

This sequence joins TRBV5-6 and TRBJ1-3, with D possibly matching TRBD1 (6 bases). The receptor comes from a man aged 40-50 years in good health and CMV-seronegative. The sample comprised PBMCs. The CDR3 DNA follows: TGTGCCAGCAGCTCGACAGGATTCTCTGGAAACACCATATATTTT. Translation gives CASSSTGFSGNTIYF.